The 4 T cell receptor beta chains presented below share a single source sample, sequenced in a study of cytomegalovirus exposure and HLA in healthy donors. Amplification used 60 Vbeta primers and 13 Jbeta primers. Profiled with immunoSEQ multiplex PCR; TCRdb holds only in-frame clones, not every one. The data show 130,000 or so clones, roughly 79% seen once. The sequenced sample was PBMCs. The receptors stem from a woman in her forties in good health and CMV-seronegative.

The chain combines TRBV7-3 with TRBJ2-1; D is uncertain. V was pared by 0 bases and J by 10 bases, with 10 bases between. The CDR3 is 13 amino acids. The germline gives CDR1 SGHTA, CDR2 FQGTGA. In DNA form, the CDR3 reads TGTGCCAGCAGCTTAACTACTGCGGTAGAGCAGTTCTTC. It is translated as CASSLTTAVEQFF.

The gene calls are TRBV27 and TRBJ2-5, with 11 positions matching TRBD2. The V gene's germline CDR1 is MNHEY and CDR2 SMNVEV (reference sequence). After removal of 3 bases from V and 1 base from J, the junction contained 4 bases not matched to a gene. The CDR3 has 16 residues. In DNA form, the CDR3 reads TGTGCCAGCAGTTTGGGACTAGCGGACTTCCAAGAGACCCAGTACTTC. Residues: CASSLGLADFQETQYF.

The gene calls are TRBV6-5 and TRBJ1-1; D not resolved. The CDR3 is made up of 13 amino acids. Deletions cut 0 bases from V and 3 bases from J, with 5 bases between. Germline V gene sequence: CDR1 MNHEY, CDR2 SVGAGI. The CDR3 reads CASSYSEDTEAFF. CDR3 nucleotides: TGTGCCAGCAGTTACTCGGAGGACACTGAAGCTTTCTTT.

The chain joins TRBV18 to TRBJ1-2; D possibly corresponds to TRBD1 (5 bases). Per germline, CDR1 KGHSH and CDR2 LQKENI. The germline V and J ends were trimmed by 6 bases and 3 bases, with 17 bases remaining between them. This CDR3 has 15 amino acids. CDR3 sequence (DNA): TGTGCCAGCTCGCCCCCCGCCAGGGATGACTATGGCTACACCTTC. This sequence encodes CASSPPARDDYGYTF.